A selection of T cell receptor beta chains follows, all from one sample in a study of T cells after yellow fever vaccination. Each CDR3 protein is one row after TCRdb ran MiXCR on the 5' RACE reads. The table shows around 610,000 distinct CDR3 sequences, with approximately 15% occurring only once. The material was PBMCs, obtained on the day of the yellow fever booster vaccination. These receptors originate from a man aged 25-45 years who received the YFV17D yellow fever vaccine. CDR3s include the opening cysteine and the closing phenylalanine or tryptophan. The D gene is left open where the match is weak. Only part of the rows carry a size: once, few, many, or a class if the clone is expanded.

CDR3nt	CDR3aa	v_gene	j_gene	d_gene	abundance
TGTGCCAGCAGCATTCCGGGACGCAAGAACACTGAAGCTTTCTTT	CASSIPGRKNTEAFF	TRBV11-2	TRBJ1-1	NA	NA
TGTGCCAGCAGCTTCCGACTGGCCAGGTCCTCTGGGGCCAACGTCCTGACTTTC	CASSFRLARSSGANVLTF	TRBV13	TRBJ2-6	NA	few
TGCAGCGTGAAACAGGGGGCATCTGTCAATGAGCAGTTCTTC	CSVKQGASVNEQFF	TRBV29-1	TRBJ2-1	TRBD1	few
TGCAGTGCCCCACAGGGTAGCACCGGGGAGCTGTTTTTT	CSAPQGSTGELFF	TRBV20-1	TRBJ2-2	NA	few
TGTGCCAGCAGTCGACAGGGGTATGAGCAGTTCTTC	CASSRQGYEQFF	TRBV7-2	TRBJ2-1	TRBD1	NA
TGTGCCAGCAGCTTGGGACGGCCGTCGAACACTGAAGCTTTCTTT	CASSLGRPSNTEAFF	TRBV5-5	TRBJ1-1	NA	few
TGCAGTGCTAGAGATCTGTGGGGGGCGCAAGGCTACACCTTC	CSARDLWGAQGYTF	TRBV20-1	TRBJ1-2	NA	few
TGTGCCAGCAGCCTGGGGGCAAACACAGATACGCAGTATTTT	CASSLGANTDTQYF	TRBV7-9	TRBJ2-3	NA	NA
TGTGCCAGCAGCCCGGACGGATGGAACACCGGGGAGCTGTTTTTT	CASSPDGWNTGELFF	TRBV12-3/TRBV12-4	TRBJ2-2	NA	NA
TGCGCCAGCAGCACGGGAGGGATAAATGAGCAGTTCTTC	CASSTGGINEQFF	TRBV5-1	TRBJ2-1	TRBD2	few
TGCGCCAGCAGTGAGTGGGGCACTGAAGCTTTCTTT	CASSEWGTEAFF	TRBV10-2	TRBJ1-1	NA	NA
TGCGCCAGCAGCAACCATTGGGACAGGAGATCCTACGAGCAGTACTTC	CASSNHWDRRSYEQYF	TRBV5-1	TRBJ2-7	TRBD1	NA
TGTGCCAGCAGCCCCCAGGGGGATCCGACTAGCACAGATACGCAGTATTTT	CASSPQGDPTSTDTQYF	TRBV7-2	TRBJ2-3	TRBD1	once
TGTGCCAGCGCCCCTACTAGCGGGAGCTCCACGCAGTATTTT	CASAPTSGSSTQYF	TRBV28	TRBJ2-3	TRBD2	NA
TGTGCCAGCAGCTTAACGAGGGGCACTGAAGCTTTCTTT	CASSLTRGTEAFF	TRBV7-3	TRBJ1-1	NA	NA
TGTGCCAGCTCACCTAGCGGGAGGGATGAGACCCAGTACTTC	CASSPSGRDETQYF	TRBV18	TRBJ2-5	TRBD2	NA
TGCGCCAGCAGCGGACTACAGGGGGCCGCAGATACGCAGTATTTT	CASSGLQGAADTQYF	TRBV5-1	TRBJ2-3	TRBD1	few
TGCAGTGCGCTCAGGGGACCTGAAGCTTTCTTT	CSALRGPEAFF	TRBV20-1	TRBJ1-1	NA	NA
TGTGCCAGCACCTATGGGCTAGCGTCCTACGAGCAGTACTTC	CASTYGLASYEQYF	TRBV6-2/TRBV6-3	TRBJ2-7	NA	few
TGCGCCAGCAGCTTGGTTTCGGGAGGCAATGAGCAGTTCTTC	CASSLVSGGNEQFF	TRBV5-1	TRBJ2-1	TRBD2	NA
TGTGCCGGGGGGTTAGCGGCTAGCACAGATACGCAGTATTTT	CAGGLAASTDTQYF	TRBV28	TRBJ2-3	NA	NA
TGTGCCAGCAGCTACAGACTAGCGGGAGGGCCACGGGACAATGAGCAGTTCTTC	CASSYRLAGGPRDNEQFF	TRBV5-5	TRBJ2-1	TRBD2	few
TGCAGTGCTAATCTCCCTCAGCGGGAGAATACCGGGGAGCTGTTTTTT	CSANLPQRENTGELFF	TRBV20-1	TRBJ2-2	TRBD2	NA
TGCAGCGTTACCGGGACAGGGGAAGGCTATGGCTACACCTTC	CSVTGTGEGYGYTF	TRBV29-1	TRBJ1-2	TRBD1	NA
TGCGCCAGCAGCCAAAGCCAGACAGGGGATGAAGAGACCCAGTACTTC	CASSQSQTGDEETQYF	TRBV4-3	TRBJ2-5	TRBD1	NA
TGTGCCACCAGCCCGGGTGGGGGCTACGAGCAGTACTTC	CATSPGGGYEQYF	TRBV24-1	TRBJ2-7	NA	few
TGCGCCAGCAGATCAGCGGACCAAGAGACCCAGTACTTC	CASRSADQETQYF	TRBV5-1	TRBJ2-5	NA	NA
TGTGCCAGCAAACCCCAACCCCTGCGGGGGCATCAGCCCCAGCATTTT	CASKPQPLRGHQPQHF	TRBV6-2/TRBV6-3	TRBJ1-5	NA	once
TGTGCCAGCTCACCGGGACGGAACATGAACACTGAAGCTTTCTTT	CASSPGRNMNTEAFF	TRBV18	TRBJ1-1	NA	NA
TGTGCCAGCAGTTTCTCAGGGTCTTTGTACTACGAGCAGTACTTC	CASSFSGSLYYEQYF	TRBV12-3/TRBV12-4	TRBJ2-7	NA	NA
TGCGCCAGCAGCCACCTACCCGGGGGTTCTAGCGGGAGGGCCGGCACAGATACGCAGTATTTT	CASSHLPGGSSGRAGTDTQYF	TRBV4-1	TRBJ2-3	TRBD2	NA
TGTGCCACCTCAGGAGGGGTCGAGCAGTACTTC	CATSGGVEQYF	TRBV12-3/TRBV12-4	TRBJ2-7	NA	NA
TGTGCCAGCTCACCCGGACAGGAAGAGACCCAGTACTTC	CASSPGQEETQYF	TRBV18	TRBJ2-5	TRBD1	few
TGTGCCAGCAGCTCCGGACAAAGCGACACCGGGGAGCTGTTTTTT	CASSSGQSDTGELFF	TRBV7-9	TRBJ2-2	NA	few
TGTGCCAGCAGCTCCCAACCCACCGGGGAGCTGTTTTTT	CASSSQPTGELFF	TRBV7-2	TRBJ2-2	NA	NA
TGTGCCAGCACCCGCGACTTGGGCGAGCAGTACTTC	CASTRDLGEQYF	TRBV12-3/TRBV12-4	TRBJ2-7	NA	NA
TGCAGCGGTCTCCGGGGGTCCGGGGAGCTGTTTTTT	CSGLRGSGELFF	TRBV29-1	TRBJ2-2	NA	NA
TGTGCCAGCAGCTTACTAGGAGGCAGGGGGCTCAATTCACCCCTCCACTTT	CASSLLGGRGLNSPLHF	TRBV7-2	TRBJ1-6	TRBD1	NA
TGTGCCAGCAGCTTAGCCGAAGTTAACTATGGCTACACCTTC	CASSLAEVNYGYTF	TRBV7-9	TRBJ1-2	NA	few
TGCAGCGTTGGTGGTGGATTGTTTGAGCAGTTCTTC	CSVGGGLFEQFF	TRBV29-1	TRBJ2-1	NA	many
TGCAGTGGGGAAAGGAGGGTTACGCCCGGCCCCCAGACCCAGTACTTC	CSGERRVTPGPQTQYF	TRBV20-1	TRBJ2-5	NA	NA
TGTGCCAGCGACTCTCACAGGTCAAAATCGAACACCGGGGAGCTGTTTTTT	CASDSHRSKSNTGELFF	TRBV6-2/TRBV6-3	TRBJ2-2	NA	NA
TGTGCCAGCAGTCCTAGCGGGAGGAACTATGAGCAGTTCTTC	CASSPSGRNYEQFF	TRBV12-3/TRBV12-4	TRBJ2-1	TRBD2	few
TGTGCCAGCAGCTTAGGTCCGGAACAAGAGACCCAGTACTTC	CASSLGPEQETQYF	TRBV7-8	TRBJ2-5	NA	few
TGTGCCAGCAGCTTGGAGCTAGCGGCCGCGGCGGGTGAGCAGTTCTTC	CASSLELAAAAGEQFF	TRBV5-4	TRBJ2-1	TRBD2	NA
TGCGCCAGCAGCTTGTCGGGAAAACCGAACTATGGCTACACCTTC	CASSLSGKPNYGYTF	TRBV5-1	TRBJ1-2	NA	NA
TGTGCCAGCAGTTCTCAGGGTATGAACACTGAAGCTTTCTTT	CASSSQGMNTEAFF	TRBV27	TRBJ1-1	NA	many
TGCAGCGTTGTCGTGTGGCTAGGGGGTGAAGCTTTCTTT	CSVVVWLGGEAFF	TRBV29-1	TRBJ1-1	NA	NA
TGTGCCAGCAGTTTTACTAGCGGTCCCTACGAGCAGTACTTC	CASSFTSGPYEQYF	TRBV7-2	TRBJ2-7	TRBD2	many
TGTGCCAGCAGTTACTCTCCCCAGGGGGCTCCCTACGAGCAGTACTTC	CASSYSPQGAPYEQYF	TRBV6-5	TRBJ2-7	TRBD1	few
TGCAGTGCTAGCCGGGCGGGAGGGCTCAATGAGCAGTTCTTC	CSASRAGGLNEQFF	TRBV20-1	TRBJ2-1	TRBD2	NA
TGTGCCAGCAGCTCCTCCGCCGAGGCCCAAGAGACCCAGTACTTC	CASSSSAEAQETQYF	TRBV21-1	TRBJ2-5	NA	NA
TGTGCCAGCAACAGAGGTTCGGAGTGGGAGACCCAGTACTTC	CASNRGSEWETQYF	TRBV7-2	TRBJ2-5	NA	NA
TGTGCCAGCAGCCCCCAAGCGGGAGGATTGGAGGAGCAGTACTTC	CASSPQAGGLEEQYF	TRBV9	TRBJ2-7	TRBD2	NA
TGCAGTGCTAGAGGAGGCAGCCCCACGAGTTCACCCCTCCACTTT	CSARGGSPTSSPLHF	TRBV20-1	TRBJ1-6	NA	few
TGTGCCAGCAGCTTGTCAGGGGCTGGTCAGCCCCAGCATTTT	CASSLSGAGQPQHF	TRBV5-5	TRBJ1-5	NA	few
TGTGCCAGCAGCTTGGATCCCGGGACTAGCGACAATGAGCAGTTCTTC	CASSLDPGTSDNEQFF	TRBV5-5	TRBJ2-1	TRBD2	NA
TGTGCCAGCAGCTTCCAGCGGGCAAAAGAGACCCAGTACTTC	CASSFQRAKETQYF	TRBV7-2	TRBJ2-5	NA	NA